This T cell receptor (beta chain) was sequenced in a study of cytomegalovirus exposure and HLA in healthy donors (dated by TCRdb to about 2017). Background on the whole study: According to an earlier analysis of several hundred of the donors, about 179 million T cells yielded roughly 110 million unique TCR beta sequences and approximately 280 Gb of sequence data. Of the 300 to 450 genotyped donors, 75% to 85% were placed in the genetic ancestry cluster associated with self-reported Caucasian donors. An early release that covered fewer than 750 HLA-typed donors contained 250 to 350 gigabases of sequencing data and tens of millions of unique TCR sequences. Among 398 genotyped donors of the cohort, an average of approximately 200,000 unique TCR beta nucleotide sequences was sequenced per donor, of which about 18% were non-productive. Roughly 5 DR-DQ haplotypes were handled as single units for association and clustering because linkage in the cohort was strong. Typing coverage differed by locus: A, B, C, DRB1 and DQB1 were typed in about 620-640 donors, DQA1 in about 550, DPA1 in 600 to 610, and DPB1 in 450 to 480. Donor age, sex, ethnicity and CMV serostatus were compiled alongside the repertoire data. In addition to the first cohort of around 670 subjects, a separate validation cohort of approximately 130 different subjects was used. HLA typing included class I and class II loci at four-digit resolution. The aim of the study was to test whether cataloging public T cell receptors could identify signatures of past pathogen exposure. An earlier analysis of fewer than 700 of the donors applied high-throughput TCR beta sequencing to assess whether each TCR beta V gene segment acted as functional or pseudogenic. A later genetic analysis took genome-wide SNP genotypes for about 55% of the roughly 700 donors and used that subset as a discovery cohort. To study patterns of TCR occurrence, a later analysis re-analyzed previously published TCR beta repertoires from 650 to 750 donors and added high-resolution HLA genotyping. In the later analysis, no new phenotypic data were used to find candidate immune exposures; instead, reliance was placed on TCR beta sequences and their occurrence across donors. The study combined high-throughput TCR immunosequencing, statistical association of individual TCRs with disease status, and machine learning to predict cytomegalovirus infection status. The T cell repertoires of under 750 subjects were profiled by immunosequencing and related to cytomegalovirus serostatus. Every discovery cohort repertoire had been produced on one sequencing platform.

This clone has just a few counts. Its antigen is currently not known. There are no base qualities to consult, and no much larger clone falls within one base. The library was obtained by the immunoSEQ multiplex PCR assay. A mixture of 60 forward primers for TCR Vbeta segments and 13 reverse primers for TCR Jbeta segments was used in the multiplex PCR. The CDR3 region of rearranged TCR beta genes was amplified from genomic DNA with a multiplex PCR assay. Amplified TCR beta libraries were sequenced as 87-base-pair reads on the Illumina HiSeq System. In the authors' own workflow: A later analysis tallied 75 million to 95 million unique TCR beta chains across the roughly 610 repertoires, and around 10 million of those chains were shared by two or more donors. Raw reads were error-corrected and collapsed into unique sequences with a nearest-neighbor algorithm that merged closely related sequences to remove PCR and sequencing errors. V, D and J gene segments were assigned by aligning CDR3 sequences to IMGT reference sequences. For a sequence to be retained, at least a six-nucleotide match to both a V gene segment and a J gene segment was required. Rearrangements were called productive when the CDR3 lacked stop codons and stayed in frame with V and J; all others were non-productive. CDR3 was defined according to IMGT convention as the region running from the second conserved V-encoded cysteine to the conserved J-encoded phenylalanine. The earlier analysis of 587 of the donors excluded sequences that lacked an unambiguous match to a single V gene segment. In an earlier analysis of almost 600 of the donors, a V segment was called functional when productive rearrangements were above 56.7%, and segregating when the standard deviation between donors exceeded 5%. A statistical classification framework was developed to diagnose cytomegalovirus status using the catalog of TCR beta chain sequences. V and J gene assignment, in a later analysis, came from comparing TCR nucleotide sequences with IMGT/GENE-DB human TR gene sequences. Using the TCRdist pipeline, a later analysis assigned CDR3 sequences along with most-parsimonious VDJ recombination scenarios. In a later analysis, each TCR beta chain was defined by its CDR3 amino acid sequence together with its V-gene family, and reads without a unique V-gene family were excluded. To address suspected cross-contamination and a sequencing artifact, a later analysis removed around 600 highly shared, low-generation-probability nucleotide sequences. In a later analysis, a clonal expansion index was calculated for each public chain from normalized within-repertoire ranks of inferred template counts. In a later analysis, generation probabilities were computed with a VDJ recombination model fitted to out-of-frame rearrangements, and the resulting probabilities were checked against IGoR. In a later analysis, hypergeometric tests were used to score TCR-TCR, TCR-HLA and TCR-CMV co-occurrence, with a repertoire-size bias correction applied to TCR pairs. False discovery rates were estimated in a later analysis by permuting HLA or CMV assignments 20 times. In a later analysis, co-occurring TCRs were grouped using DBSCAN, with TCRdist sequence similarity added in when clustering inside HLA-allele-positive subsets. Repertoires with fewer than 30,000 or more than 120,000 public chains, plus five repertoires with anomalous nucleotide sharing, were excluded from co-occurrence clustering. TCRdb took this table from immuneACCESS and kept in-frame rearrangements with V and J called. Such tables lack part of the clones; where checked against another copy, unresolved V genes explain under half of the gap, and the rest is unexplained. V, J and clone size derive from that table, while D and trimming were established from the DNA sequence. The sample includes 100,000 to 150,000 clones, with roughly 80% observed a single time. Under 3.5% of the sample comes from the top ten.

What the authors observed across the whole study: Correlated functional status among segregating V segments might reflect linkage disequilibrium, but an unknown experimental factor could not be ruled out. A later analysis reported that several top co-occurrence clusters appeared linked to parvovirus B19, influenza, CMV and Epstein-Barr virus. A later analysis associated 15,000 to 20,000 TCR beta sequences with specific HLA alleles at a false discovery rate of 0.05. In a later analysis, HLA-associated TCR beta chains showed more clonal expansion and lower generation probabilities than non-associated chains that were equally common. Most CMV-associated TCR beta chains appeared to be HLA-restricted in a later analysis, and the HLA associations seemed to be driven largely by CMV exposure. Most TCR sequences were seen in very few donors, while some public TCRs were found in many individuals. In a later analysis, the rate of TCR association differed among HLA loci, with DRB1 alleles having the most associated TCRs and HLA-C alleles having the fewest. In both the original and validation cohorts, the classifier was reported to diagnose cytomegalovirus status with high specificity and sensitivity. Because some donors lacked HLA typing at each locus, the association tests relied only on the typed subset. It was suggested by the authors that the approach could potentially be generalized to other disease states and immunological phenotypes. According to a later genetic analysis, donors in an Asian-associated ancestry cluster had fewer N-insertions in productive TCRs than the roughly 660-donor mean. A further reported finding was that TCR beta sequences accurately predicted the HLA-A and HLA-B alleles for most subjects in the first cohort. Presence/absence analyses assumed roughly uniform sequencing depth across donors, an assumption that may not hold. In a later genetic analysis, a missense DCLRE1C variant was associated with V-gene and J-gene trimming of TCR beta chains, and the association was replicated in an independent cohort. When HLA alleles, especially DR and DQ, strongly co-occurred, attributing TCR associations to individual alleles was difficult. Because counts were too low, about 18 rarely observed V segments, including chromosome 9 orphons, were left out of the earlier analysis of 587 of the donors. A cluster of highly shared sequence variants was judged likely to represent a technical artifact of the sequencing pipeline. A few of the identified cytomegalovirus-associated TCR beta chains were confirmed in vitro to be specific for cytomegalovirus antigens. This cohort had only TCR beta chains sequenced, and the lack of alpha or paired-chain data limited which features could be detected. For the cohort, immune exposure information was limited to CMV serostatus. In an earlier analysis of around 600 of the donors, most TCR beta V segments appeared in productive rearrangements about 90% or about 30% of the time, broadly matching IMGT annotations. A total of fewer than 200 TCR beta chains were listed by the study as associated with cytomegalovirus.

The cohort was made up of 500 to 850 healthy bone marrow donors. At the time of sampling, all cohort members were nominally healthy, though unrecorded immune exposures were likely present. The donor tested CMV seronegative, placing the donor among the 350 to 400 seronegative members of the cohort. Every donor gave a peripheral blood sample, and the peripheral blood mononuclear cells from that sample were used for TCR beta sequencing. Genomic DNA was extracted from the blood cell samples with the Qiagen DNeasy Blood Extraction Kit. The receptor comes from a woman aged 45-60 years in good health and CMV-seronegative. Specimen: PBMCs.

The nucleotide sequence reads as follows: TGTGCCAGCAGCTTAGCGTCTACGGTAAACGAGCAGTACTTC. This encodes CASSLASTVNEQYF. Recombination joined TRBV7-9 with TRBJ2-7, with no confidently assigned D gene. The CDR3 has 14 amino acids, counting the end cysteine and phenylalanine. The sequence is cut down to CDR3 DNA, 42 bases in frame from base 1. V loses 0 bases, J loses 5 bases, and the germline ends lie 11 bases apart. CDR1 and CDR2 were assigned from the germline V gene (reference sequence) as SEHNR and FQNEAQ. With all but the CDR3 taken from the reference TRBV7-9 and TRBJ2-7 genes, the full variable domain is: DTGVSQNPRHKITKRGQNVTFRCDPISEHNRLYWYRQTLGQGPEFLTYFQNEAQLEKSRLLSDRFSAERPKGSFSTLEIQRTEQGDSAMYLCASSLASTVNEQYFGPGTRLTVT.